Following are 3 T cell receptor beta chains from one sample sequenced in a study of human T cells and chemical hapten exposure. Time point in this sample: patch test 3, about 24 weeks after DPC sensitization. As for treatment: therapeutic diphenylcyclopropenone sensitization with weekly scalp DPC. Via MiXCR, TCRdb re-called the RACE reads, giving one row per CDR3 protein. This sample has about 52,000 distinct CDR3 sequences, with 9.9% found just once. Source: whole blood, taken in connection with sensitization to the hapten diphenylcyclopropenone (DPC). Receptor source: a woman in her forties with alopecia areata. Some clones in this sample may be carry-over from other donors' samples.

This clonotype was detected ten times or more. This chain connects TRBV27 to TRBJ1-1; 7 nucleotides line up with TRBD1. The CDR3 has 14 amino acids. Germline values: CDR1 MNHEY, CDR2 SMNVEV (reference sequence). After removal of 3 bases from V and 1 base from J, the junction contained 2 bases not matched to a gene. In DNA, the CDR3 is TGTGCCAGCAGTTTGCAGGGGGGGAACACTGAAGCTTTCTTT. Amino acids: CASSLQGGNTEAFF.

Ten or more counts support this clonotype. The chain employs TRBV7-9 and TRBJ2-1; D possibly matches TRBD1 or TRBD2 (6 bases each). In germline, CDR1 is SEHNR, CDR2 FQNEAQ (reference sequence). Trimming took 1 base from V and 10 from J, leaving 8 bases between them. The CDR3 contains 12 residues. This CDR3 reads CASSLVGGEQFF. For the CDR3, the DNA is TGTGCCAGCAGCTTAGTCGGGGGCGAGCAGTTCTTC.

This clonotype has a handful of counts. The chain employs TRBV20-1 and TRBJ2-1, with 11 bases aligning to TRBD2. Germline trimming cut 3 bases from V and 0 bases from J; bases unmatched to any gene: 10. The CDR3 has 18 residues. Germline V gene lookup returns CDR1 DFQATT and CDR2 SNEGSKA (reference sequence). CDR3 nucleotide sequence: TGCAGTGCTAGGGATCCACTAGCGGGAGTAACCTCCTACAATGAGCAGTTCTTC. Translating it yields CSARDPLAGVTSYNEQFF.